A selection of T cell receptor beta chains follows, all from one sample in a study of regulatory T cells in long-lasting Graves disease. TCRdb called the multiplex PCR reads again in MiXCR, with one record for every CDR3 protein. The data hold roughly 300,000 distinct CDR3 sequences, with around 21% observed a single time. The sample consisted of peripheral blood mononuclear cells (PBMCs), taken when the disease was refractory, from a patient treated with antithyroid drugs. These receptors all stem from a female donor with Graves disease. Each CDR3 is given with its conserved first and last residue. The D gene is left open where the match is weak. Clone size is stated in some rows and not others, as once, few, many or a class when expanded.

>TRBJ2-5|NA|TRBV11-2|many
CASSVTLGGETQYF
TGTGCCAGCAGCGTAACTCTGGGGGGAGAGACCCAGTACTTC
>TRBJ2-3|NA|TRBV7-7|many
CASSSKPMDTQYF
TGTGCTAGCAGCTCAAAGCCCATGGATACGCAGTATTTT
>TRBJ1-4|NA|TRBV4-3|NA
CASSRQLTTNEKLFF
TGCGCCAGCAGCCGACAGCTTACAACTAATGAAAAACTGTTTTTT
>TRBJ2-3|NA|TRBV19|NA
CASSGPGTDTDTQYF
TGTGCCAGTAGTGGACCAGGCACAGACACAGATACGCAGTATTTT
>TRBJ2-7|NA|TRBV28|few
CASSPVPSSYEQYF
TGTGCCAGCAGTCCCGTCCCGAGCTCCTACGAGCAGTACTTC
>TRBJ1-5|TRBD1|TRBV6-2/TRBV6-3|NA
CASGQGVPQHF
TGTGCCAGCGGACAGGGGGTACCCCAGCATTTT
>TRBJ2-7|NA|TRBV7-9|NA
CTSSSRGAYEQYF
TGTACCAGCAGCTCTCGGGGCGCCTACGAGCAGTACTTC
>TRBJ1-5|NA|TRBV28|many
CASSLVGTRSNQPQHF
TGTGCCAGCAGTTTGGTGGGGACGAGAAGCAATCAGCCCCAGCATTTT
>TRBJ1-1|NA|TRBV12-3/TRBV12-4|many
CASSKGTEAFF
TGTGCCAGCAGTAAGGGCACTGAAGCTTTCTTT
>TRBJ1-2|NA|TRBV5-5|many
CASSTLEEFSGYTF
TGTGCCAGCAGCACACTGGAGGAATTCAGTGGCTACACCTTC
>TRBJ1-4|NA|TRBV6-2/TRBV6-3|many
CASSYYRWNEKLFF
TGTGCCAGCAGTTACTATCGGTGGAATGAAAAACTGTTTTTT
>TRBJ2-7|NA|TRBV5-1|NA
CASSLGDSGGSCEQYF
TGCGCCAGCAGCTTGGGGGACTCCGGGGGCTCCTGCGAGCAGTACTTC
>TRBJ1-1|NA|TRBV14|once
CASSQIMFREAFF
TGTGCCAGCAGCCAAATTATGTTCAGGGAAGCTTTCTTT
>TRBJ1-5|TRBD1|TRBV12-3/TRBV12-4|many
CASSNPGTGGVNQPQHF
TGTGCCAGCAGCAACCCGGGAACAGGGGGGGTCAATCAGCCCCAGCATTTT
>TRBJ2-7|NA|TRBV12-3/TRBV12-4|NA
CASSLSNLGPPDEQYF
TGTGCCAGCAGTTTAAGTAATTTAGGGCCCCCCGACGAGCAGTACTTC
>TRBJ2-5|TRBD2|TRBV5-8|many
CASTQTSGSRETQYF
TGTGCCAGCACCCAGACTAGCGGGAGTAGGGAGACCCAGTACTTC
>TRBJ1-1|NA|TRBV4-3|few
CASSQEMGTEAFF
TGCGCCAGCAGCCAAGAGATGGGGACTGAAGCTTTCTTT
>TRBJ2-7|NA|TRBV11-2|few
CASSLDLGRSFHEQYF
TGTGCCAGCAGCTTAGATCTCGGTAGATCGTTCCACGAGCAGTACTTC
>TRBJ2-7|TRBD2|TRBV18|few
CASSPRTRLAGGTYEQYF
TGTGCCAGCTCACCTCGAACTAGACTAGCGGGGGGGACCTACGAGCAGTACTTC
>TRBJ2-5|NA|TRBV6-1|few
CASRGSVAQYF
TGTGCCAGCAGAGGGTCCGTGGCCCAGTACTTC
>TRBJ2-7|NA|TRBV4-1|NA
CASSSQGGAYIDEQYF
TGCGCCAGCAGCTCCCAAGGTGGGGCCTACATCGACGAGCAGTACTTC
>TRBJ1-6|TRBD1|TRBV2|many
CASSDWTGHNSPLHF
TGTGCCAGCAGTGACTGGACAGGCCATAATTCACCCCTCCACTTT
>TRBJ2-2|NA|TRBV5-1|many
CASSWSPSSPNTGELFF
TGCGCCAGCAGCTGGTCCCCGAGCAGCCCGAACACCGGGGAGCTGTTTTTT
>TRBJ2-5|TRBD1|TRBV9|few
CASSVGPGQGQETQYF
TGTGCCAGCAGCGTGGGACCCGGACAGGGCCAAGAGACCCAGTACTTC
>TRBJ1-1|NA|TRBV6-2/TRBV6-3|NA
CASSYGAADTEAFF
TGTGCCAGCAGTTACGGGGCGGCCGACACTGAAGCTTTCTTT
>TRBJ1-1|NA|TRBV28|many
CASSLLGVMGGRAFF
TGTGCCAGCAGTTTGTTGGGGGTCATGGGGGGCCGAGCTTTCTTT
>TRBJ1-2|NA|TRBV19|NA
CASSRLIAATYGYTF
TGTGCCAGTAGTAGGTTAATCGCAGCGACCTATGGCTACACCTTC
>TRBJ2-7|TRBD2|TRBV24-1|many
CATMRSTSGGAVF
TGTGCCACCATGCGTTCGACTAGCGGGGGGGCCGTCTTC